This TCR beta chain is from a study of spatial heterogeneity in lung cancer. Each CDR3 protein gets one entry after TCRdb re-called the 5' RACE reads with MiXCR. The data show 60,000 to 85,000 distinct CDR3 sequences, roughly 9% seen once. Time point indicated: blood at routine non-recurrence follow-up after resection. Germline V gene lookup returns CDR1 MNHNS and CDR2 SASEGT. This CDR3 has 15 amino acids. Trimming removed 7 bases at V and 3 bases at J, with 18 bases between. In this sample, this clonotype turned up many times. The sample consisted of PBMCs, taken at follow-up. The chain has TRBV6-1 and TRBJ1-1; the D gene is possibly TRBD1 (5 bases). The sequence was collected from a female donor with early-stage non-small cell lung cancer. The DNA of the CDR3 is TGTGCCAGCACCTTAGATCGGGACGCTGACACTGAAGCTTTCTTT. Translating gives CASTLDRDADTEAFF.